These 4 T cell receptor beta chains were sequenced from one sample in a study of OX40 agonist ivuxolimab in advanced cancers. The protocol was immunoSEQ multiplex PCR, while the TCRdb copy is restricted to in-frame clones and leaves out a portion. The data hold 45,000 to 50,000 clones, with 70% to 90% observed a single time. This specimen was CD4+ or CD8+ T cells sorted from blood, taken in a trial of the OX40 agonist ivuxolimab. These receptors were collected from an adult with an advanced solid tumor such as melanoma, head and neck, liver or kidney cancer.

This chain joins TRBV6-5 and TRBJ1-6, with a possible D match to TRBD1 (6 bases). Trimming cost V 2 bases and J 8 bases, with 13 bases left between them. The germline V gene encodes CDR1 MNHEY and CDR2 SVGAGI. This CDR3 contains 15 residues. CDR3 in DNA: TGTGCCAGCAGTTACCAGGGGAGAGCGGATTCACCCCTCCACTTT. Residues: CASSYQGRADSPLHF.

The genes are TRBV6-6 and TRBJ2-1; perhaps TRBD2 as D (5 bases). The CDR3 spans 12 residues. Germline values: CDR1 MNHNY, CDR2 SVGAGI (reference sequence). Trimming left V 6 bases short and J 7 bases short, with 10 bases between. CDR3 sequence: CASSPGYNEQFF. The CDR3 region has the DNA TGTGCCAGCAGCCCGGGATATAATGAGCAGTTCTTC.

CDR3 nucleotide sequence: TGTGCCAGCAGCGCGGGATCGAAAGAGACCCAGTACTTC. Protein sequence: CASSAGSKETQYF. This chain joins TRBV9 and TRBJ2-5; a weak D match, TRBD2 (5 bases). Trimming took 3 bases from V and 3 from J, leaving 9 bases between them. The CDR3 totals 13 residues. Per the germline V gene, CDR1 is SGDLS and CDR2 is YYNGEE.

This chain joins TRBV13 and TRBJ2-7; unclear D gene. The length of the CDR3 is 13 residues. V was shortened by 2 bases and J by 5 bases, with 10 bases between the two germline ends. Germline CDR1 reads PRHDT; CDR2 reads FYEKMQ (reference sequence). CDR3 protein: CASSLLLGNEQYF. For the CDR3, the DNA is TGTGCCAGCAGCTTACTCCTAGGGAACGAGCAGTACTTC.